This T cell receptor (beta chain) derives from a study of T cell responses to AZD1222 COVID-19 vaccine. Study-level points and caveats: Clonal diversity was possibly underestimated, and the donors were mostly white British, with more females.

Germline V gene data show CDR1 as SGHNT and CDR2 as YENEEA. The CDR3 contains 13 residues. V was clipped by 3 bases and J by 6 bases, with 9 bases between them. As for this clone: What it binds is not known.

Sequencing used immunoSEQ multiplex PCR; TCRdb keeps in-frame clones, though not all of them. The sample consists of approximately 180,000 clones, about nine tenths of them appearing once. The sequencing here drew on peripheral blood, taken on day 0 of AZD1222 vaccination. The V call is TRBV11-3, the J call TRBJ2-1; D gene ambiguous. This sequence originates from an adult in good health. CDR3 nucleotide sequence: TGTGCCAGCAGCTTGGGTCCCTCCAATGAGCAGTTCTTC. Its translation: CASSLGPSNEQFF.